The clone carrying this T cell receptor beta chain has more than one count but fewer than ten. What it binds is unknown. The CDR3 totals 16 residues. Germline values: CDR1 SGHRS, CDR2 YFSETQ. The V end lost 0 bases, the J end lost 3 bases, and 14 bases lay between the germline ends. cDNA molecules, individually, were tagged with unique molecular identifiers. MiXCR, applied by TCRdb to the 5' RACE reads, yields one record per CDR3 protein. The sample has roughly 86,000 distinct CDR3 sequences, 5.5% to 7.5% seen once. The data are from a study of early T cells in non-severe SARS-CoV-2 infection. Across the whole study: The authors sequenced bulk RNA from unsorted whole blood, leaving chains unpaired.

Study outcomes and limitations: VDJdb matching skewed toward anti-spike CD8 responses, missing private and CD4 specificities.

The receptor was derived from an adult who was a healthcare worker with PCR-confirmed SARS-CoV-2 infection or an uninfected control (not recorded which). The rearrangement joins TRBV5-1 to TRBJ2-3, with a tentative D call TRBD2 (5 bases). Sequenced: whole blood. CDR3 residues: CASSLEGSFRTDTQYF. The CDR3, as DNA: TGCGCCAGCAGCTTGGAAGGGAGTTTTCGGACAGATACGCAGTATTTT.